This T cell receptor beta chain is from a study of blood T cell repertoires in COVID-19. Study at large: Collection of acute and convalescent COVID-19 samples took place in the United States, Italy and Spain. PBMCs, B-cell-depleted T cells, or T cells provided the cDNA or gDNA that made up the material.

J was trimmed by 10 bases and V by 6 bases; bases with no gene match: 14. Looked up from germline, CDR1 is ENHRY and CDR2 is SYGVKD. The CDR3 loop spans 14 amino acids. This clone has just a few counts. As processed by the authors: Nucleated cell counts were estimated from reference gene primer amplification. The table came from immunoSEQ multiplex PCR; TCRdb's copy has only in-frame clones and leaves some out. From that table come the V and J calls and clone size; the DNA was used to work out D and trimming. The sample gives 55,000 to 75,000 clones, approximately 80% of which show up once; roughly 18% is in the top ten.

The TCR sequence derives from a man aged 65 to 79 who had recovered from COVID-19. The sequencing input was peripheral blood. J is TRBJ1-1 and V is TRBV10-3; TRBD1 matches at 7 bases. CDR3 amino acids: CAIRKQGKLSGAFF. CDR3 nucleotide sequence: TGTGCCATCAGGAAACAGGGGAAGTTGAGTGGAGCTTTCTTT.